The subject of this entry is one T cell receptor (beta chain). Its antigen is undetermined. The CDR3 extends 3 residues past the end of the read, so its final part is completed from the germline J gene. Only in-frame clones appear in the TCRdb table, and some are missing; sequencing was by immunoSEQ multiplex PCR. This listing includes roughly 5,600 clones. This entry is derived from a study of Tregs in tolerant kidney transplant recipients. Study-wide points: Changing PCR primers prevented nucleotide comparison between some patients' samples. Expanding Tregs on activated donor B cells appeared to best identify donor-specific TCRbeta clones. Donor-specific Treg expansion exceeded global Treg expansion in tolerant patients, suggesting antigen drive.

The nonmyeloablative bone marrow transplants came from related graft donors, with transient mixed chimerism. CDR1 is LNHDA and CDR2 is SQIVND in the germline V gene (reference sequence). V shed 6 bases and J 4 bases; nucleotides not matched to a gene: 8. This CDR3 has 15 residues. This material consisted of CD4+ T cells from blood (PBMCs), taken roughly 15 months after the transplant. This sequence joins TRBV19 and TRBJ2-2; 7 nucleotides align to TRBD1. The TCR originated in a human patient who received a combined kidney and bone marrow transplant. The graft donor may account for some of the T cells. Partial CDR3 DNA: TGTGCCAGTAGACCCGGGACAGCGAGCACCGGGGAG. Its protein product is CASRPGTASTGE. The CDR3 in full is CASRPGTASTGELFF.